Below, 25 T cell receptor beta chains from the same sample are listed, as sequenced in a study of T cell repertoires in cytomegalovirus infection. TCRdb ran MiXCR on the reads and lists one entry per CDR3 protein. The sample consists of some 500,000 distinct CDR3 sequences, 40% of them appearing once. The antigens for these receptors are not known. The sequenced sample was cultured PBMCs, obtained from culture after CMV antigen stimulation. The source is a human donor in good health (CMV status not recorded). Some clones in this sample may be carry-over from other donors' samples.

This clonotype turned up a few times. V is TRBV6-1 and J is TRBJ2-4; D call uncertain. The CDR3 contains 15 residues. Germline loops: CDR1 MNHNS, CDR2 SASEGT. V was clipped by 4 bases and J by 0 bases, with 10 bases between them. This CDR3 reads CASSAERLAKNIQYF. The CDR3 DNA is TGTGCCAGCAGTGCCGAAAGACTAGCCAAAAACATTCAGTACTTC.

There are a few counts of this clonotype. The rearrangement joins TRBV3-1 to TRBJ2-5; 9 positions match TRBD2. CDR1 is LGHDT, CDR2 YNNKEL, per germline (reference sequence). This CDR3 spans 13 amino acids. The V and J ends lost 5 bases and 4 bases, in that order; junction bases with no gene match: 2. CDR3 bases: TGTGCCAGCAGCAGGACTAGCGTAGAGACCCAGTACTTC. Translating gives CASSRTSVETQYF.

This clonotype has only a few counts. The genes are TRBV7-9 and TRBJ2-1, with D hard to call. V lost 1 base to trimming and J lost 8 bases, with 3 bases between them. Per germline, CDR1 SEHNR and CDR2 FQNEAQ (reference sequence). The CDR3 spans 11 residues. CDR3 loop: CASSLEYEQFF. The CDR3 DNA is TGTGCCAGCAGCTTAGAATATGAGCAGTTCTTC.

Of note for this clonotype: Its ends do not fully match the called genes, so a read error is possible. This rearrangement joins TRBV7-2 to TRBJ2-3, with D possibly being TRBD2 (6 bases). Germline V CDR1 and CDR2: SGHTA, FQGNSA. The CDR3 consists of 12 residues. CDR3 loop: CASRESGDTLYF. As DNA, the CDR3 is TGTGCCAGCAGGGAGTCGGGGGATACGCTGTATTTT.

This clonotype was counted a few times. V is TRBV12-3 or TRBV12-4 and J is TRBJ2-1; D possibly corresponds to TRBD1 (6 bases). The length of the CDR3 is 14 residues. Trimming took 3 bases from V and 7 from J, leaving 13 bases between them. CDR3 in DNA: TGTGCCAGCAGTTTCTCCGCAGGGACAAATGAGCAGTTCTTC. It yields the protein CASSFSAGTNEQFF.

This clonotype has more than one count but fewer than ten. The chain is built from TRBV7-2 and TRBJ2-1; D is ambiguous. This CDR3 contains 17 residues. Per germline, CDR1 SGHTA and CDR2 FQGNSA. Trimming stripped 0 bases from V and 0 bases from J, with 12 bases between. This CDR3 reads CASSLAPPQLSYNEQFF. The DNA for the CDR3 is TGTGCCAGCAGCTTAGCCCCCCCCCAACTCTCCTACAATGAGCAGTTCTTC.

The chain has TRBV7-2 and TRBJ1-3; D gene unclear. V gave up 4 bases and J gave up 4 bases, with 8 bases separating them. The CDR3 runs to 13 residues. The germline gives CDR1 SGHTA, CDR2 FQGNSA. DNA of the CDR3: TGTGCCAGCAGCTCCCTTATGGGAAACACCATATATTTT. This encodes CASSSLMGNTIYF.

This chain connects TRBV18 to TRBJ1-3; no clear D. V was pared by 2 bases and J by 0 bases, with 8 bases between. The CDR3 consists of 15 residues. Germline CDR1 reads KGHSH; CDR2 reads LQKENI. CDR3 protein: CASSPATRSGNTIYF. CDR3 nucleotide sequence: TGTGCCAGCTCACCAGCCACCCGCTCTGGAAACACCATATATTTT.

This clonotype was picked up many times. V gene TRBV28 combines with J gene TRBJ1-4; D not resolved. The CDR3 runs to 12 residues. Germline CDR1 and CDR2: MDHEN and SYDVKM. With 4 bases removed from V and 7 bases from J, the gap between germline ends came to 7 bases. Here the CDR3 DNA reads TGTGCCAGCAGTTCAGGAGGTGAAAAACTGTTTTTT. Translation gives CASSSGGEKLFF. Filled out from reference TRBV28 and TRBJ1-4, the complete variable domain reads DVKVTQSSRYLVKRTGEKVFLECVQDMDHENMFWYRQDPGLGLRLIYFSYDVKMKEKGDIPEGYSVSREKKERFSLILESASTNQTSMYLCASSSGGEKLFFGSGTQLSVL.

This clonotype turned up a few times. V gene TRBV7-2 combines with J gene TRBJ2-5; 15 nucleotides agree with TRBD2. Germline loops: CDR1 SGHTA, CDR2 FQGNSA. The CDR3 runs 16 residues. V shed 5 bases and J 9 bases; nucleotides not matched to a gene: 10. The CDR3 coding sequence is TGTGCCAGCAGCCCCCCCCGTGGACTAGCGGGAGGGGCCCAGTACTTC. It is translated as CASSPPRGLAGGAQYF. The complete variable domain, with remaining parts taken from reference TRBV7-2 and TRBJ2-5, reads GAGVSQSPSNKVTEKGKDVELRCDPISGHTALYWYRQSLGQGLEFLIYFQGNSAPDKSGLPSDRFSAERTGGSVSTLTIQRTQQEDSAVYLCASSPPRGLAGGAQYFGPGTRLLVL.

J is TRBJ1-2 and V is TRBV20-1, with no clear D. CDR3 size: 12 residues. Germline V gene lookup returns CDR1 DFQATT and CDR2 SNEGSKA (reference sequence). V lost 5 bases and J 8 bases, leaving 15 bases between the germline ends. The CDR3: CSALVGERGYTF. The DNA for the CDR3 is TGCAGTGCTCTTGTGGGAGAAAGGGGCTACACCTTC.

V and J are TRBV19 and TRBJ1-5; 10 positions match TRBD1. The CDR3 loop spans 16 amino acids. The germline V gene encodes CDR1 LNHDA and CDR2 SQIVND (reference sequence). V was clipped by 4 bases and J by 1 base; unmatched bases: 4. The CDR3 protein is CASSTGTGVSNQPQHF. DNA for the CDR3: TGTGCCAGTAGTACCGGGACAGGGGTGAGCAATCAGCCCCAGCATTTT.

The V call is TRBV5-1, the J call TRBJ2-7; D is possibly TRBD1 (7 bases). The CDR3 length is 16 residues. Trimming stripped 3 bases from V and 0 bases from J, with 16 bases between. Per the germline V gene, CDR1 is SGHRS and CDR2 is YFSETQ. The CDR3 is CASSWGDRPNSYEQYF. CDR3 nucleotides: TGCGCCAGCAGCTGGGGGGACAGACCAAACTCCTACGAGCAGTACTTC.

V and J are TRBV7-8 and TRBJ2-1; D possibly corresponds to TRBD2 (6 bases). CDR1 and CDR2 from the germline V gene are SGHVS and FQNEAQ. This CDR3 is 16 amino acids long. The V end was cut by 3 bases, the J end by 9 bases, with 21 bases between. Here the CDR3 DNA reads TGTGCCAGCAGCTTCGGAATTGGCGGGCTGGGGGGTGAGCAGTTCTTC. Amino acid sequence: CASSFGIGGLGGEQFF.

This chain connects TRBV11-2 to TRBJ2-1; no firm D call. Germline V gives CDR1 SGHAT, CDR2 FQNNGV. The CDR3 extends over 14 amino acids. V gave up 0 bases and J gave up 4 bases, with 7 bases separating them. For the CDR3, the DNA is TGTGCCAGCAGCTTAGATTTCCGGTACAATGAGCAGTTCTTC. Residues: CASSLDFRYNEQFF.

The chain carries TRBV7-2 and TRBJ1-3; D is unresolved. Per germline, CDR1 SGHTA and CDR2 FQGNSA. Trimming cost V 5 bases and J 6 bases, with 11 bases left between them. The CDR3 consists of 13 residues. The DNA for the CDR3 is TGTGCCAGCAGCCCTGGTGGCCCAAACACCATATATTTT. Its protein product is CASSPGGPNTIYF. Looking up the rest from reference TRBV7-2 and TRBJ1-3 gives the full variable domain: GAGVSQSPSNKVTEKGKDVELRCDPISGHTALYWYRQSLGQGLEFLIYFQGNSAPDKSGLPSDRFSAERTGGSVSTLTIQRTQQEDSAVYLCASSPGGPNTIYFGEGSWLTVV.

The chain couples TRBV7-2 to TRBJ1-6, with 8 bases matching TRBD1. V shed 2 bases, J shed 2 bases, and the junction held 2 bases outside the gene matches. Germline V CDR1 and CDR2: SGHTA, FQGNSA. This CDR3 spans 16 amino acids. The CDR3 DNA follows: TGTGCCAGCAGCTTAAGGACAGGGCCCTATAATTCACCCCTCCACTTT. Protein product: CASSLRTGPYNSPLHF.

In this sample, this clonotype turned up a few times. The rearrangement links TRBV6-1 to TRBJ1-5; the D is unclear. CDR3 length: 13 amino acids. V shed 2 bases and J shed 5 bases, with 7 bases lying between them. Germline CDR1 is MNHNS and CDR2 is SASEGT. The CDR3 reads CASSESGHQPQHF. CDR3 bases: TGTGCCAGCAGTGAAAGTGGGCATCAGCCCCAGCATTTT.

The chain is built from TRBV5-1 and TRBJ1-5, with 10 bases aligning to TRBD1. V shed 7 bases, J shed 5 bases, and the junction held 21 bases outside the gene matches. The CDR3 length is 19 residues. Looked up from germline, CDR1 is SGHRS and CDR2 is YFSETQ. CDR3 protein: CASQSGTGVFLSDDQPQHF. CDR3 bases: TGCGCCAGCCAATCCGGGACAGGGGTTTTTTTGAGTGATGATCAGCCCCAGCATTTT.

J is TRBJ1-1 and V is TRBV18; D gene unclear. CDR1 is KGHSH, CDR2 LQKENI, per germline. Trimming pared 0 bases from V and 1 base from J, leaving 12 bases between. CDR3 size: 16 residues. CDR3 DNA sequence: TGTGCCAGCTCACCACCCCCCGGACGGAAGAACACTGAAGCTTTCTTT. Its protein product is CASSPPPGRKNTEAFF.

The chain couples TRBV5-4 to TRBJ2-1; 8 bases align to TRBD2. This CDR3 region has 15 residues. The germline CDR1 and CDR2 sequences are SGHNT and YYREEE (reference sequence). With V trimmed by 3 bases and J by 3 bases, 5 bases remained unmatched. CDR3 region: CASSSGRAGYNEQFF. The CDR3 bases are TGTGCCAGCAGCTCCGGGAGGGCCGGCTACAATGAGCAGTTCTTC.

This sequence joins TRBV7-6 and TRBJ1-2; 8 bases map to TRBD1. The CDR3 consists of 16 residues. V lost 5 bases and J lost 5; bases outside the gene matches: 13. CDR1 and CDR2 (germline): SGHVS, FNYEAQ. The DNA of the CDR3 is TGTGCCAGCAGCCCCTCTGGGGGGACAGGCTTATATGGCTACACCTTC. Translated, it gives CASSPSGGTGLYGYTF. The full variable domain, in which reference TRBV7-6 and TRBJ1-2 provide the parts outside the CDR3, is GAGVSQSPRYKVTKRGQDVALRCDPISGHVSLYWYRQALGQGPEFLTYFNYEAQQDKSGLPNDRFSAERPEGSISTLTIQRTEQRDSAMYRCASSPSGGTGLYGYTFGSGTRLTVV.

The table lists this clonotype with many counts. The chain combines TRBV7-2 with TRBJ1-6; the D is unclear. Deletions cut 6 bases from V and 7 bases from J, with 10 bases between. The V gene's germline CDR1 is SGHTA and CDR2 FQGNSA. The CDR3 length is 13 residues. The CDR3 coding sequence is TGTGCCAGCAGGGCCGAAGGGAATTCACCCCTCCACTTT. Its translation is CASRAEGNSPLHF.

The chain employs TRBV15 and TRBJ2-1; no reliable D call. V was clipped by 0 bases and J by 10 bases, with 16 bases between them. The germline V gene has CDR1 LNHNV and CDR2 YYDKDF (reference sequence). The CDR3 length is 15 residues. CDR3 protein: CATSRDPTTPVEQFF. The CDR3 DNA reads as TGTGCCACCAGCAGAGATCCCACCACCCCAGTCGAGCAGTTCTTC.

This clonotype was counted only a few times. The V and J genes are TRBV7-2 and TRBJ2-7; a weak D match, TRBD1 (6 bases). CDR1 and CDR2 from the germline V gene are SGHTA and FQGNSA. Deletions cut 5 bases from V and 3 bases from J, with 11 bases between. The CDR3 spans 13 residues. The CDR3 reads CASSVGQLYEQYF. The CDR3 DNA sequence: TGTGCCAGCAGCGTTGGACAGCTCTACGAGCAGTACTTC. The variable domain in full, with the rest retrieved from reference TRBV7-2 and TRBJ2-7, is GAGVSQSPSNKVTEKGKDVELRCDPISGHTALYWYRQSLGQGLEFLIYFQGNSAPDKSGLPSDRFSAERTGGSVSTLTIQRTQQEDSAVYLCASSVGQLYEQYFGPGTRLTVT.